These 3 T cell receptor beta chains originate from one sample sequenced in a study of blood T cell repertoires in COVID-19 (TCRdb year 2020). The library came from the immunoSEQ multiplex PCR assay. Drawn from immuneACCESS, this table holds only the in-frame rearrangements with V and J called that TCRdb kept. Clones are partly lost; checked studies trace under half to an unresolved V gene and leave the rest unexplained. The sample data list 200,000 to 250,000 clones, and more than 75% of these were observed just once. The ten largest clones take up around 3% of the sample. Sequenced: peripheral blood. These receptors were taken from a man aged 45-65 years who had recovered from COVID-19.

The chain combines TRBV5-5 with TRBJ2-7; TRBD1 aligns across 9 bases. The V gene end was trimmed by 4 bases and the J gene end by 1 base; junction bases not matched to a gene: 6. This CDR3 comprises 15 residues. Germline lookup yields CDR1 SGHKS and CDR2 YYEKEE (reference sequence). CDR3 sequence (DNA): TGTGCCAGCAGCGCACCGGGACAGGGTTCCTACGAGCAGTACTTC. It specifies CASSAPGQGSYEQYF.

The rearrangement uses TRBV19 and TRBJ1-5; 10 bases align to TRBD1. This CDR3 is 16 amino acids long. V was pared by 4 bases and J by 3 bases, with 6 bases of the junction left unmatched. Germline V gene data show CDR1 as LNHDA and CDR2 as SQIVND (reference sequence). This chain's CDR3 is CASSTRQGATNQPQHF. The DNA for the CDR3 is TGTGCCAGTAGTACAAGACAGGGGGCGACCAATCAGCCCCAGCATTTT.

The genes are TRBV3-1 (or the pseudogene TRBV3-2) and TRBJ2-5; 8 positions agree with TRBD1. The CDR3 loop spans 15 amino acids. V was pared by 1 base and J by 4 bases, with 5 bases of the junction left unmatched. Germline CDR1 reads LGHDT; CDR2 reads YNNKEL (reference sequence). CDR3 region: CASSQGPGQGETQYF. The CDR3 coding sequence is TGTGCCAGCAGCCAAGGCCCCGGACAGGGAGAGACCCAGTACTTC.